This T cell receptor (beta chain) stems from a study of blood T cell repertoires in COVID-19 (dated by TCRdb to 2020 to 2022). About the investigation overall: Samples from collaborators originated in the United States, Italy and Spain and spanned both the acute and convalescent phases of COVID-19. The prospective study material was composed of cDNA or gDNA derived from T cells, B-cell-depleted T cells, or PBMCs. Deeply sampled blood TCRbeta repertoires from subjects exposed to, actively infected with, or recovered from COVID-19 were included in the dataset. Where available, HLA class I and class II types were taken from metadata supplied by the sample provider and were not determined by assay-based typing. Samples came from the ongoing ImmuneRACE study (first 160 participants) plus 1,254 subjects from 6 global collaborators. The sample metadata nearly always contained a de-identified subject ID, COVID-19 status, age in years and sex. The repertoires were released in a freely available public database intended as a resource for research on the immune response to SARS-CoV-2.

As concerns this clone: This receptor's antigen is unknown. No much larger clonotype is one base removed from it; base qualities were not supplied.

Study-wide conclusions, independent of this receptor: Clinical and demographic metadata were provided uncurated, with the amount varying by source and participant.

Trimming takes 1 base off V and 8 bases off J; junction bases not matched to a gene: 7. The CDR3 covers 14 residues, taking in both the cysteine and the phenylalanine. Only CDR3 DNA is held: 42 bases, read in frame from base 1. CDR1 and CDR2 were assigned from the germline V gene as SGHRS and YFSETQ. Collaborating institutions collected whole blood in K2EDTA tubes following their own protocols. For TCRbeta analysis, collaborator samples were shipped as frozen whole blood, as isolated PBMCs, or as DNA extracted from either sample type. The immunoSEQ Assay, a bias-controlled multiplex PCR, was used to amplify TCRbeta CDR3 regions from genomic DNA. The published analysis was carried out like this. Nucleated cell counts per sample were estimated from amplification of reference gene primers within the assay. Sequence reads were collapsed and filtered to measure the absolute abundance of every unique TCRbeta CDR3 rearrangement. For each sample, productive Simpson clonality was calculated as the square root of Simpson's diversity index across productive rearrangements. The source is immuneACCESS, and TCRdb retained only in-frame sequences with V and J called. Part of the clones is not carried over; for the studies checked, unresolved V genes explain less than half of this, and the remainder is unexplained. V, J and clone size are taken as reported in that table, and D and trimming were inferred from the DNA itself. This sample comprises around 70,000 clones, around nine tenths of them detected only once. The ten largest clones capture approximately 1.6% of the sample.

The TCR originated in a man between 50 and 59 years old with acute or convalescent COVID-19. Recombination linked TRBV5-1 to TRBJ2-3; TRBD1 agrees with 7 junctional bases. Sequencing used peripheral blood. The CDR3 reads CASSLHESGGTQYF. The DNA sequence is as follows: TGCGCCAGCAGCTTGCACGAGTCAGGGGGTACGCAGTATTTT. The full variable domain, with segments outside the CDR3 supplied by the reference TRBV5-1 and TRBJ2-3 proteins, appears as KAGVTQTPRYLIKTRGQQVTLSCSPISGHRSVSWYQQTPGQGLQFLFEYFSETQRNKGNFPGRFSGRQFSNSRSEMNVSTLELGDSALYLCASSLHESGGTQYFGPGTRLTVL.